Listed below are T cell receptor beta chains from one sample, sequenced in a study of CD8+CD57+ T cells in acquired aplastic anemia. TCRdb passed the reads through MiXCR, listing each CDR3 protein once. The sample shows 350,000 to 450,000 distinct CDR3 sequences, under 80% of them seen only once. Sequenced input: sorted CD4+, CD8+, or CD8+CD57+ T cells (not recorded which) from PBMCs. These receptors were collected from a human donor in good health, serving as a control. Each CDR3 is given with its conserved first and last residue. A D gene is named only where the DNA matches it firmly. The size entry is marked missing in some rows and otherwise reads once, few, many or a size class.

CDR3aa: CASSKGTGGNTGELFF
CDR3nt: TGTGCCAGCAGCAAAGGGACAGGTGGGAACACCGGGGAGCTGTTTTTT
d_gene: TRBD1
abundance: many
j_gene: TRBJ2-2
v_gene: TRBV11-3

CDR3aa: CAISESIGRVLGNTEAFF
CDR3nt: TGTGCCATCAGTGAGTCGATTGGGAGGGTTTTGGGGAACACTGAAGCTTTCTTT
d_gene: .
abundance: many
j_gene: TRBJ1-1
v_gene: TRBV10-3

CDR3aa: CSGRDGDAPLSASSTRLF
CDR3nt: TGCAGCGGCCGGGACGGAGATGCCCCATTATCTGCCTCAAGCACCCGGCTGTTC
d_gene: .
abundance: .
j_gene: TRBJ2-1
v_gene: TRBV29-1

CDR3aa: CASSEGQGGNTIYF
CDR3nt: TGTGCCAGCAGTGAGGGACAGGGAGGAAACACCATATATTTT
d_gene: TRBD1
abundance: few
j_gene: TRBJ1-3
v_gene: TRBV6-1

CDR3aa: CATSRDYSEGYTF
CDR3nt: TGTGCCACCAGCAGAGATTATTCGGAGGGCTACACCTTC
d_gene: .
abundance: many
j_gene: TRBJ1-2
v_gene: TRBV15

CDR3aa: CASSPSGGGETQYF
CDR3nt: TGTGCCAGCAGCCCTAGCGGGGGGGGAGAGACCCAGTACTTC
d_gene: TRBD2
abundance: few
j_gene: TRBJ2-5
v_gene: TRBV3-1

CDR3aa: CASSGTGPPLNYGYTF
CDR3nt: TGTGCCAGCAGCGGGACAGGCCCTCCTTTGAACTATGGCTACACCTTC
d_gene: TRBD1
abundance: many
j_gene: TRBJ1-2
v_gene: TRBV11-2

CDR3aa: CASSFSGGSSYNEQFF
CDR3nt: TGTGCCAGCAGTTTTAGCGGGGGGTCTTCCTACAATGAGCAGTTCTTC
d_gene: TRBD2
abundance: many
j_gene: TRBJ2-1
v_gene: TRBV7-9

CDR3aa: CASSPSLAGDDEQFF
CDR3nt: TGCGCCAGCAGCCCCTCCCTAGCGGGGGACGACGAGCAGTTCTTC
d_gene: TRBD2
abundance: .
j_gene: TRBJ2-1
v_gene: TRBV10-2

CDR3aa: CASSTRYYEQYF
CDR3nt: TGTGCCAGCAGCACGAGATACTACGAGCAGTACTTC
d_gene: .
abundance: .
j_gene: TRBJ2-7
v_gene: TRBV7-2

CDR3aa: CSARSGTDTLSQPQHF
CDR3nt: TGCAGTGCTAGATCGGGCACAGATACGCTGAGTCAGCCCCAGCATTTT
d_gene: .
abundance: .
j_gene: TRBJ1-5
v_gene: TRBV20-1

CDR3aa: CASSLVDRDKAFF
CDR3nt: TGTGCCAGCAGCTTAGTAGACAGGGACAAAGCTTTCTTT
d_gene: TRBD1
abundance: .
j_gene: TRBJ1-1
v_gene: TRBV12-3/TRBV12-4

CDR3aa: CASSDWASTDTQYF
CDR3nt: TGTGCCAGCAGTGACTGGGCTAGCACAGATACGCAGTATTTT
d_gene: .
abundance: many
j_gene: TRBJ2-3
v_gene: TRBV6-4

CDR3aa: CASSSGIWNF
CDR3nt: TGTGCCAGTAGTTCGGGAATATGGAACTTC
d_gene: .
abundance: .
j_gene: TRBJ2-5
v_gene: TRBV19

CDR3aa: CSATTDSPNTEAFF
CDR3nt: TGCAGTGCTACCACAGACTCCCCAAACACTGAAGCTTTCTTT
d_gene: .
abundance: many
j_gene: TRBJ1-1
v_gene: TRBV20-1

CDR3aa: CASTPEGMGSGNPIYF
CDR3nt: TGTGCCAGTACCCCTGAGGGTATGGGCTCTGGAAACCCCATATATTTT
d_gene: .
abundance: .
j_gene: TRBJ1-3
v_gene: TRBV19

CDR3aa: CASSSQTGSKETQYF
CDR3nt: TGTGCCAGCAGCTCCCAGACAGGTTCCAAGGAGACCCAGTACTTC
d_gene: .
abundance: .
j_gene: TRBJ2-5
v_gene: TRBV7-9

CDR3aa: CAISLWTGTSNQPQHF
CDR3nt: TGTGCCATCAGTCTGTGGACAGGGACGAGCAATCAGCCCCAGCATTTT
d_gene: TRBD1
abundance: .
j_gene: TRBJ1-5
v_gene: TRBV6-5

CDR3aa: CASSLQTGLGEQYF
CDR3nt: TGTGCCAGCAGCCTCCAGACAGGGTTAGGCGAGCAGTACTTC
d_gene: TRBD1
abundance: .
j_gene: TRBJ2-7
v_gene: TRBV7-2

CDR3aa: CASSVGQDRAEQYF
CDR3nt: TGTGCCAGCAGCGTAGGACAAGACAGGGCCGAGCAGTACTTC
d_gene: TRBD1
abundance: .
j_gene: TRBJ2-7
v_gene: TRBV9

CDR3aa: CASSPGLAYNSPPHF
CDR3nt: TGCGCCAGCAGCCCAGGGCTAGCCTATAATTCACCCCCCCACTTT
d_gene: .
abundance: .
j_gene: TRBJ1-6
v_gene: TRBV7-2

CDR3aa: CASSQDYGNEKLFF
CDR3nt: TGTGCCAGCAGCCAAGATTATGGTAATGAAAAACTGTTTTTT
d_gene: .
abundance: few
j_gene: TRBJ1-4
v_gene: TRBV3-1

CDR3aa: CASNMNGTNYGYTF
CDR3nt: TGTGCCAGCAATATGAACGGAACTAACTATGGCTACACCTTC
d_gene: .
abundance: once
j_gene: TRBJ1-2
v_gene: TRBV27

CDR3aa: CASSQVHVSTEAFF
CDR3nt: TGTGCCAGCTCCCAAGTCCACGTGAGCACTGAAGCTTTCTTT
d_gene: .
abundance: .
j_gene: TRBJ1-1
v_gene: TRBV4-2

CDR3aa: CASSLEAAGYGQYF
CDR3nt: TGTGCCAGCAGCTTAGAGGCAGCGGGTTACGGGCAGTACTTC
d_gene: .
abundance: .
j_gene: TRBJ2-7
v_gene: TRBV5-8

CDR3aa: CASSLNGAGGGEQPQHF
CDR3nt: TGTGCCAGCAGCTTAAATGGAGCGGGGGGGGGCGAGCAGCCCCAGCATTTT
d_gene: .
abundance: .
j_gene: TRBJ1-5
v_gene: TRBV7-2

CDR3aa: CASSGKHPPTDTQYF
CDR3nt: TGCGCCAGCAGTGGAAAGCATCCCCCCACAGACACGCAGTATTTT
d_gene: .
abundance: .
j_gene: TRBJ2-3
v_gene: TRBV10-2

CDR3aa: CASSPPDSQYDYTF
CDR3nt: TGTGCCAGCAGCCCTCCTGACAGCCAGTATGACTACACCTTC
d_gene: .
abundance: once
j_gene: TRBJ1-2
v_gene: TRBV7-9

CDR3aa: CASSLGLRDEQYF
CDR3nt: TGTGCCAGCAGCTTGGGGCTCAGGGACGAGCAGTACTTC
d_gene: .
abundance: .
j_gene: TRBJ2-7
v_gene: TRBV11-2

CDR3aa: CASSESGAGQRYTF
CDR3nt: TGTGCCAGTAGCGAGAGCGGGGCCGGGCAGCGCTACACCTTC
d_gene: .
abundance: .
j_gene: TRBJ1-2
v_gene: TRBV7-8

CDR3aa: CSVDDKQLYGYTF
CDR3nt: TGCAGCGTTGATGACAAGCAGCTCTATGGCTACACCTTC
d_gene: .
abundance: .
j_gene: TRBJ1-2
v_gene: TRBV2

CDR3aa: CASSETASGGRYEQYF
CDR3nt: TGTGCCAGCAGCGAGACTGCTAGCGGGGGGCGGTATGAGCAGTATTTT
d_gene: TRBD2
abundance: .
j_gene: TRBJ2-3
v_gene: TRBV3-1

CDR3aa: CASSINWGTYEQYF
CDR3nt: TGTGCCAGTAGTATAAACTGGGGAACCTACGAGCAGTACTTC
d_gene: .
abundance: .
j_gene: TRBJ2-7
v_gene: TRBV19

CDR3aa: CASSGRQGAINEQFF
CDR3nt: TGTGCCAGCAGTGGTCGACAGGGGGCGATTAACGAGCAGTTCTTC
d_gene: TRBD1
abundance: many
j_gene: TRBJ2-1
v_gene: TRBV6-1

CDR3aa: CASKREPYEQYF
CDR3nt: TGTGCCAGCAAACGAGAGCCATACGAGCAGTACTTC
d_gene: .
abundance: .
j_gene: TRBJ2-7
v_gene: TRBV5-6

CDR3aa: CASSDSGKTSSPQQYF
CDR3nt: TGTGCCAGCAGCGACTCCGGAAAGACGTCCTCACCCCAGCAGTACTTC
d_gene: .
abundance: .
j_gene: TRBJ2-7
v_gene: TRBV9

CDR3aa: CASSSPGAGRTEAFF
CDR3nt: TGTGCCAGCAGCTCACCAGGGGCGGGGCGCACTGAAGCTTTCTTT
d_gene: .
abundance: .
j_gene: TRBJ1-1
v_gene: TRBV5-6

CDR3aa: CSARDLGSGGYEHF
CDR3nt: TGCAGTGCTAGAGATCTGGGTAGCGGGGGTTACGAGCATTTT
d_gene: .
abundance: .
j_gene: TRBJ1-5
v_gene: TRBV20-1

CDR3aa: CASSIRGGDQPQHF
CDR3nt: TGTGCCAGTAGTATTAGGGGGGGGGATCAGCCCCAGCATTTT
d_gene: .
abundance: .
j_gene: TRBJ1-5
v_gene: TRBV19

CDR3aa: CSAREDNSHYEQYF
CDR3nt: TGCAGTGCGAGGGAAGATAACAGTCACTACGAGCAGTACTTC
d_gene: .
abundance: .
j_gene: TRBJ2-7
v_gene: TRBV20-1

CDR3aa: CASSQGMWNF
CDR3nt: TGTGCCAGCAGTCAGGGAATGTGGAACTTC
d_gene: .
abundance: many
j_gene: TRBJ2-5
v_gene: TRBV28